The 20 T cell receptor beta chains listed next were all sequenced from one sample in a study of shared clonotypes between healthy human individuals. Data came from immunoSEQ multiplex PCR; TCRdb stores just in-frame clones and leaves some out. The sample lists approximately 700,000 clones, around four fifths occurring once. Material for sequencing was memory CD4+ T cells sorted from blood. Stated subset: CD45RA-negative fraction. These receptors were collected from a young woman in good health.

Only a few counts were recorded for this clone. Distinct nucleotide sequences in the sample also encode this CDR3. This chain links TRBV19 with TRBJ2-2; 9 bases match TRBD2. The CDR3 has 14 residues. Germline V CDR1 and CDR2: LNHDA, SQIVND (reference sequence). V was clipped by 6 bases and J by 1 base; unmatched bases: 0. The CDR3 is CASRTSGNTGELFF. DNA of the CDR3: TGTGCCAGTAGGACTAGCGGGAACACCGGGGAGCTGTTTTTT. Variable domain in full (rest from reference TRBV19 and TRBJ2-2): DGGITQSPKYLFRKEGQNVTLSCEQNLNHDAMYWYRQDPGQGLRLIYYSQIVNDFQKGDIAEGYSVSREKKESFPLTVTSAQKNPTAFYLCASRTSGNTGELFFGEGSRLTVL.

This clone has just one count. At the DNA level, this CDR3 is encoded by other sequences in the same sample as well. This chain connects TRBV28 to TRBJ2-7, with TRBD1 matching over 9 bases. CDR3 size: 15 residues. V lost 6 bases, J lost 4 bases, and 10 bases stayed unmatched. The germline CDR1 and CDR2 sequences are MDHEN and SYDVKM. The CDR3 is CASSEPGQGTYEQYF. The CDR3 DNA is TGTGCCAGCAGCGAACCGGGACAGGGTACGTACGAGCAGTACTTC.

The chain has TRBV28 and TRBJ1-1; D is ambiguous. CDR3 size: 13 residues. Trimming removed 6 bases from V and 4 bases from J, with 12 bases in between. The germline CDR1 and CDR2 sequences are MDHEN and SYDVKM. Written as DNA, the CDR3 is TGTGCCAGCAGCCGAATCTACAGCACTGAAGCTTTCTTT. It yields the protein CASSRIYSTEAFF.

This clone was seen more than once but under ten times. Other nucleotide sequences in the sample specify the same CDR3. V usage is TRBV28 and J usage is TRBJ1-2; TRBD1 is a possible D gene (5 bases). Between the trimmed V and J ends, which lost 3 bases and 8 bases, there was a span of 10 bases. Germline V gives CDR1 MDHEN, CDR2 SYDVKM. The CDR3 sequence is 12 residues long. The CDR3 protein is CASSLGGYGYTF. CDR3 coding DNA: TGTGCCAGCAGTTTGGGGGGATACGGCTACACCTTC.

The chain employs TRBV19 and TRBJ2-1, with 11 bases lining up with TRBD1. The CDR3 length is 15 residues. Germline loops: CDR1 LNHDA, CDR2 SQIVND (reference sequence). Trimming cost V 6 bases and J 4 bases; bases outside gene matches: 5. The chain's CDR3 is CASSTGTGGYNEQFF. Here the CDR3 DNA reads TGTGCCAGTAGCACCGGGACAGGGGGTTACAATGAGCAGTTCTTC.

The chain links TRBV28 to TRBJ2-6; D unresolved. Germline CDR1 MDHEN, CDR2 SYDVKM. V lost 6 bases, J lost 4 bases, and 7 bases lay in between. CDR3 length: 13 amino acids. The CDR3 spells CASRQGGANVLTF. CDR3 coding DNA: TGTGCCAGCAGGCAAGGAGGGGCCAACGTCCTGACTTTC.

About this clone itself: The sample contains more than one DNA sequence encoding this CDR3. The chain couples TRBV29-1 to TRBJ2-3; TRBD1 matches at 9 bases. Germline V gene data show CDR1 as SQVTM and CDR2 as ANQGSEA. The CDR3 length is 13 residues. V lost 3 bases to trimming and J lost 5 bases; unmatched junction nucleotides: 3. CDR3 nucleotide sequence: TGCAGCGTTGAGGGACAGGGTTTAGATACGCAGTATTTT. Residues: CSVEGQGLDTQYF.

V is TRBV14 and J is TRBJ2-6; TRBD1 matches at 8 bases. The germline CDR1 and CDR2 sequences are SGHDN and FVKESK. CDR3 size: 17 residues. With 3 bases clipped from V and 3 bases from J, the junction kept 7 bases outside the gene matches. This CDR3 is CASSQGQVLGGANVLTF. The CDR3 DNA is TGTGCCAGCAGCCAGGGACAGGTTTTGGGTGGGGCCAACGTCCTGACTTTC.

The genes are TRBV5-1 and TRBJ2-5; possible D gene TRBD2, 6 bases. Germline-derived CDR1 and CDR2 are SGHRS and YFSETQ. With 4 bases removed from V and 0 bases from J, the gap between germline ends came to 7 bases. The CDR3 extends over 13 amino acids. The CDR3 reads CASSREYQETQYF. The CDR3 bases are TGCGCCAGCAGCCGGGAGTACCAAGAGACCCAGTACTTC.

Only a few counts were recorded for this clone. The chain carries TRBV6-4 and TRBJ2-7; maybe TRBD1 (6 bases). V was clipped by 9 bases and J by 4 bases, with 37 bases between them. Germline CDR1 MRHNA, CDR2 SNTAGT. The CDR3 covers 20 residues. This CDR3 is CARPGQLLGLNPLGTYEQYF. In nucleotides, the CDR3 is TGTGCCAGGCCGGGACAATTACTGGGCCTGAACCCGTTGGGGACGTACGAGCAGTACTTC.

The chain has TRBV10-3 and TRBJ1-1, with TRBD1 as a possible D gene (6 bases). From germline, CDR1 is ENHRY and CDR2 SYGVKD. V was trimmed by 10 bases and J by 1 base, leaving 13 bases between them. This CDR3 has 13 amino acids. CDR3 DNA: TGTGCCACCAAAGGGGGGGGGAACACTGAAGCTTTCTTT. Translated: CATKGGGNTEAFF.

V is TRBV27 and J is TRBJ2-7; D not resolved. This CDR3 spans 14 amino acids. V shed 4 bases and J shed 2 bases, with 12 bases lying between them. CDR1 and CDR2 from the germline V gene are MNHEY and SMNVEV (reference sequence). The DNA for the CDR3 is TGTGCCAGCAGTTCCCGGGTCCCACCCTACGAGCAGTACTTC. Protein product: CASSSRVPPYEQYF.

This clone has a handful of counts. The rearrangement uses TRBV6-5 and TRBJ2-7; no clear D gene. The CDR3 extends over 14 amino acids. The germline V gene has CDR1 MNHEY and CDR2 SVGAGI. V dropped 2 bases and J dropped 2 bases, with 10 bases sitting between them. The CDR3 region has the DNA TGTGCCAGCAGTTACAGGGATGTGGCCTACGAGCAGTACTTC. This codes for CASSYRDVAYEQYF.

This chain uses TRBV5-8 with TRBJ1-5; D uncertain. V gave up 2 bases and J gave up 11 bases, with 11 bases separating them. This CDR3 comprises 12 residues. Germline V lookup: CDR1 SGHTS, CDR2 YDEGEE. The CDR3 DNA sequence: TGTGCCAGCAGCTTCGTCGTGGCAGCCCAGCATTTT. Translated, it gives CASSFVVAAQHF.

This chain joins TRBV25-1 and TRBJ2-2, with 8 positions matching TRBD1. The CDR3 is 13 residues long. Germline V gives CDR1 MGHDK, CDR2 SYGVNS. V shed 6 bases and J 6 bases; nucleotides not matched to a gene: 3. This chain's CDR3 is CASRTGVAGELFF. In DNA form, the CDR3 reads TGTGCCAGCAGGACAGGGGTGGCCGGGGAGCTGTTTTTT.

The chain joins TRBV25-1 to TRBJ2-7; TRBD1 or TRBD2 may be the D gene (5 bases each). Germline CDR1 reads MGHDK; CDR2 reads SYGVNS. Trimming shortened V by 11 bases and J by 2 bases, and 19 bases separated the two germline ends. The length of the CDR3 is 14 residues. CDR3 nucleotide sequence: TGTGCCGCATGTCGGGGCCCCTTTCCCTACGAGCAGTACTTC. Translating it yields CAACRGPFPYEQYF.

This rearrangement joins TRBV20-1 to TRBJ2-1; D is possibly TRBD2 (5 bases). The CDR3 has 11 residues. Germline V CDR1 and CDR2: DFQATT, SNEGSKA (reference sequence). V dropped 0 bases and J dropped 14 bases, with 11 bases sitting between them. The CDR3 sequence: CSARDTRVKFF. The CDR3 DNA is TGCAGTGCTAGAGATACGAGGGTGAAGTTCTTC.

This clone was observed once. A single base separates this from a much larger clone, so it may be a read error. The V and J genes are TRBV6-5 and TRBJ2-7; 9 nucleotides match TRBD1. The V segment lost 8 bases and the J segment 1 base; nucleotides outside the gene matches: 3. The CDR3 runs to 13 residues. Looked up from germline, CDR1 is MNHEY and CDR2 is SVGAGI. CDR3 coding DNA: TGTGCCAGCCAGGGACAGGGATCCTACGAGCAGTACTTC. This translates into CASQGQGSYEQYF.

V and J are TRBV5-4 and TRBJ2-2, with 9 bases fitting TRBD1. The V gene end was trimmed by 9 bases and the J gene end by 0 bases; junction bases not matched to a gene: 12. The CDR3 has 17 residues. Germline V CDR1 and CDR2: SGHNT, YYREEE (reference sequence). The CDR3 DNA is TGTGCCACCCAGCTTAGGACAGGGGCTTCGAACACCGGGGAGCTGTTTTTT. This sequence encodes CATQLRTGASNTGELFF.

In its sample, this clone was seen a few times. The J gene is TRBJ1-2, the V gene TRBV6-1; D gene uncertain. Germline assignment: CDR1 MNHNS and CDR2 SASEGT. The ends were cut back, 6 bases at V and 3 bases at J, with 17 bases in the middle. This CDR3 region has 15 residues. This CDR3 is CASRRPAARDYGYTF. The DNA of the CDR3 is TGTGCCAGCAGAAGACCGGCTGCGAGGGACTATGGCTACACCTTC.